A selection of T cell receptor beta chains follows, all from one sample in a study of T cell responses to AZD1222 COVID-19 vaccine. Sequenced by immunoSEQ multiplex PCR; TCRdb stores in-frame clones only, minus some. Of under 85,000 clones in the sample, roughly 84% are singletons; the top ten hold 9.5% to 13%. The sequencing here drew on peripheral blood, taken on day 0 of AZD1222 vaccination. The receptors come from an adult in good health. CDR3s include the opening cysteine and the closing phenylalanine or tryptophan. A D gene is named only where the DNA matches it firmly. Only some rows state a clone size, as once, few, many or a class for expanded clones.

cdr3_nt: TGTGCCAGCAGCTTAGCAGGACTAAATACGCAGTATTTT
cdr3_aa: CASSLAGLNTQYF
d_call: NA
j_call: TRBJ2-3
v_call: TRBV7-9
clone_size: NA

cdr3_nt: TGTGCCAGCAGTGACGCCCAGGGGCGTCAGCCCCAGCATTTT
cdr3_aa: CASSDAQGRQPQHF
d_call: NA
j_call: TRBJ1-5
v_call: TRBV6-1
clone_size: NA

cdr3_nt: TGTGCCAGCGACCAGGGGGGCTTGGGCACTGAAGCTTTCTTT
cdr3_aa: CASDQGGLGTEAFF
d_call: TRBD1
j_call: TRBJ1-1
v_call: TRBV2
clone_size: NA

cdr3_nt: TGTGCCAGTAGCTCACAGGGGGGTGGAGGCTATGGCTACACCTTC
cdr3_aa: CASSSQGGGGYGYTF
d_call: TRBD1
j_call: TRBJ1-2
v_call: TRBV19
clone_size: NA

cdr3_nt: TGTGCCAGCAAGGCAGGGATCTGGAGGGCAGGCTACACCTTC
cdr3_aa: CASKAGIWRAGYTF
d_call: NA
j_call: TRBJ1-2
v_call: TRBV6-5
clone_size: once

cdr3_nt: TGTGCCAGCAGCCGCGGGACACGAGCTTCACCCCTCCACTTT
cdr3_aa: CASSRGTRASPLHF
d_call: NA
j_call: TRBJ1-6
v_call: TRBV14
clone_size: NA

cdr3_nt: TGTGCCAGTAGGGGGGGACAGGGCTACGAGCAGTACTTC
cdr3_aa: CASRGGQGYEQYF
d_call: TRBD1
j_call: TRBJ2-7
v_call: TRBV7-8
clone_size: once

cdr3_nt: TGTGCCAGCAGCTTGGGGGTAACAGGATCTAGCACAGATACGCAGTATTTT
cdr3_aa: CASSLGVTGSSTDTQYF
d_call: NA
j_call: TRBJ2-3
v_call: TRBV5-6
clone_size: NA

cdr3_nt: TGTGCCAGCAGCTTATCAACAGGGAGGTGTTACACCGGGGAGCTGTTTTTT
cdr3_aa: CASSLSTGRCYTGELFF
d_call: NA
j_call: TRBJ2-2
v_call: TRBV11-3
clone_size: NA

cdr3_nt: TGCGCCAGCAGCCAGGGCGGGAAGGATGAGCAGTTCTTC
cdr3_aa: CASSQGGKDEQFF
d_call: NA
j_call: TRBJ2-1
v_call: TRBV5-1
clone_size: NA

cdr3_nt: TGTGCCAGCAGTCCTTCTTCACTGAGTGAGCAGTTCTTC
cdr3_aa: CASSPSSLSEQFF
d_call: NA
j_call: TRBJ2-1
v_call: TRBV25-1
clone_size: NA

cdr3_nt: TGTGCCAGCAGCCAGGGGAACTCTGGGGCCAACGTCCTGACTTTC
cdr3_aa: CASSQGNSGANVLTF
d_call: NA
j_call: TRBJ2-6
v_call: TRBV4-2
clone_size: NA

cdr3_nt: TGTGCCAGCAGCCCGACAGGAGCCGGGGAGCTGTTTTTT
cdr3_aa: CASSPTGAGELFF
d_call: NA
j_call: TRBJ2-2
v_call: TRBV3-1/TRBV3-2
clone_size: NA

cdr3_nt: TGCAGTGCTTTTATCTACAATGAGCAGTTCTTC
cdr3_aa: CSAFIYNEQFF
d_call: NA
j_call: TRBJ2-1
v_call: TRBV20-1
clone_size: NA

cdr3_nt: TGTGCCAGCAGCCTCCCGGGACTAGCGGGATTGCTAGAGACCCAGTACTTC
cdr3_aa: CASSLPGLAGLLETQYF
d_call: TRBD2
j_call: TRBJ2-5
v_call: TRBV3-1/TRBV3-2
clone_size: once

cdr3_nt: TGTGCCACCAGCAGAGGTCGAACTAGCGGTCAAGAGACCCAGTACTTC
cdr3_aa: CATSRGRTSGQETQYF
d_call: TRBD2
j_call: TRBJ2-5
v_call: TRBV15
clone_size: NA

cdr3_nt: TGTGCCAGCAGCGTAGTGACCAATTCACCCCTCCACTTT
cdr3_aa: CASSVVTNSPLHF
d_call: NA
j_call: TRBJ1-6
v_call: TRBV9
clone_size: NA

cdr3_nt: TGTGCCAGCACCCTGACAGCGTCTTCTGAAGCTTTCTTT
cdr3_aa: CASTLTASSEAFF
d_call: NA
j_call: TRBJ1-1
v_call: TRBV12-3/TRBV12-4
clone_size: NA

cdr3_nt: TGCGCCAGCAGCTTAGGGCAGGGGCATGAAAAACTGTTTTTT
cdr3_aa: CASSLGQGHEKLFF
d_call: NA
j_call: TRBJ1-4
v_call: TRBV5-1
clone_size: few

cdr3_nt: TGTGCCAGTAGTATAGAAGAGGCAGGGGCAGCGAGCTCCTACGAGCAGTACTTC
cdr3_aa: CASSIEEAGAASSYEQYF
d_call: NA
j_call: TRBJ2-7
v_call: TRBV19
clone_size: NA

cdr3_nt: TGTGCCAGCAGCTCTCTGACAGGGAAAGAGACCCAGTACTTC
cdr3_aa: CASSSLTGKETQYF
d_call: TRBD1
j_call: TRBJ2-5
v_call: TRBV11-2
clone_size: NA

cdr3_nt: TGTGCCTTCCACAGCACAGCGTCTTATTCACCCCTCCACTTT
cdr3_aa: CAFHSTASYSPLHF
d_call: NA
j_call: TRBJ1-6
v_call: TRBV30
clone_size: NA

cdr3_nt: TGTGCCAGCAGTTCCCCAGGACTAGCGGGGCGAGATACGCAGTATTTT
cdr3_aa: CASSSPGLAGRDTQYF
d_call: TRBD2
j_call: TRBJ2-3
v_call: TRBV5-8
clone_size: NA

cdr3_nt: TGTGCCAGCAGCACCGGACAGGGTAACAAGGCTTTCTTT
cdr3_aa: CASSTGQGNKAFF
d_call: TRBD1
j_call: TRBJ1-1
v_call: TRBV7-9
clone_size: once

cdr3_nt: TGTGCCAGTGGGGATACGCAGTATTTT
cdr3_aa: CASGDTQYF
d_call: NA
j_call: TRBJ2-3
v_call: TRBV28
clone_size: NA

cdr3_nt: TGCGCCAGCAGCCAAGAAGGAAGTCTAGCGGGACCTAAAGAGACCCAGTACTTC
cdr3_aa: CASSQEGSLAGPKETQYF
d_call: TRBD2
j_call: TRBJ2-5
v_call: TRBV4-1
clone_size: NA

cdr3_nt: TGTGCCAGCAGCTTACCAGGACAGGGAGTGGCAGGAAACACCATATATTTT
cdr3_aa: CASSLPGQGVAGNTIYF
d_call: TRBD1
j_call: TRBJ1-3
v_call: TRBV7-6
clone_size: NA

cdr3_nt: TGTGCCACCAGCAGCGGTGGGACTAATGAAAAACTGTTTTTT
cdr3_aa: CATSSGGTNEKLFF
d_call: NA
j_call: TRBJ1-4
v_call: TRBV15
clone_size: NA

cdr3_nt: TGTGCCAGCAGCTCAGGGGGAACTAATGAAAAACTGTTTTTT
cdr3_aa: CASSSGGTNEKLFF
d_call: TRBD1
j_call: TRBJ1-4
v_call: TRBV7-9
clone_size: NA

cdr3_nt: TGTGCCAGTAGTCTCCGGGACAGGAGGGATACGCAGTATTTT
cdr3_aa: CASSLRDRRDTQYF
d_call: TRBD1
j_call: TRBJ2-3
v_call: TRBV19
clone_size: NA

cdr3_nt: TGTGCCAGCACCGTACGGGCAGGGGGCTCACCCCTCCACTTT
cdr3_aa: CASTVRAGGSPLHF
d_call: TRBD1
j_call: TRBJ1-6
v_call: TRBV28
clone_size: NA

cdr3_nt: TGTGCCAGCAGTTCCACCGTTAAGACCTATGGCTACACCTTC
cdr3_aa: CASSSTVKTYGYTF
d_call: NA
j_call: TRBJ1-2
v_call: TRBV6-5
clone_size: few

cdr3_nt: TGTGCCAGCGGGGCGAACACTGAAGCTTTCTTT
cdr3_aa: CASGANTEAFF
d_call: NA
j_call: TRBJ1-1
v_call: TRBV6-5
clone_size: NA

cdr3_nt: TGTGCCAGCAGCGTAGCTAGCGGCCCGTACAATGAGCAGTTCTTC
cdr3_aa: CASSVASGPYNEQFF
d_call: TRBD2
j_call: TRBJ2-1
v_call: TRBV9
clone_size: NA

cdr3_nt: TGTGCCAGCAGTGAATATGGGGGAATGGCTTTCTTT
cdr3_aa: CASSEYGGMAFF
d_call: NA
j_call: TRBJ1-1
v_call: TRBV25-1
clone_size: NA

cdr3_nt: TGTGCCAGCAGTCCCCGGACAGGAAAGAAAGGAAACACCATATATTTT
cdr3_aa: CASSPRTGKKGNTIYF
d_call: TRBD1
j_call: TRBJ1-3
v_call: TRBV28
clone_size: NA

cdr3_nt: TGTGCCAGCAGTCCTCCGGGACAGCACTCTGGAAACACCATATATTTT
cdr3_aa: CASSPPGQHSGNTIYF
d_call: TRBD1
j_call: TRBJ1-3
v_call: TRBV28
clone_size: NA

cdr3_nt: TGTGCCAGCAGCTTAGCGCTAGCGGGGGCCATAACGAACACCGGGGAGCTGTTTTTT
cdr3_aa: CASSLALAGAITNTGELFF
d_call: TRBD2
j_call: TRBJ2-2
v_call: TRBV7-8
clone_size: NA

cdr3_nt: TGCAGCGTGGCGGGACAGGGTTTGGCAGAGACCCAGTACTTC
cdr3_aa: CSVAGQGLAETQYF
d_call: TRBD1
j_call: TRBJ2-5
v_call: TRBV29-1
clone_size: NA

cdr3_nt: TGTGCCAGCAGCTTAGCGGAGGGTGGGAACACCGGGGAGCTGTTTTTT
cdr3_aa: CASSLAEGGNTGELFF
d_call: NA
j_call: TRBJ2-2
v_call: TRBV7-8
clone_size: once

cdr3_nt: TGCGCCAGCAGCCTCGGGGCCCAAGAGACCCAGTACTTC
cdr3_aa: CASSLGAQETQYF
d_call: NA
j_call: TRBJ2-5
v_call: TRBV5-1
clone_size: NA